The T cell receptor beta chain described here comes from a study of blood T cell repertoires in COVID-19. In the study overall: From the United States, Italy and Spain came samples of acute and convalescent COVID-19. PBMCs, B-cell-depleted T cells, or T cells provided the cDNA or gDNA that made up the material.

A Seattle source enrolled patients during active infection and followed them longitudinally. V was shortened by 6 bases and J by 0 bases, with 9 bases between the two germline ends. Germline CDR1 SGDLS, CDR2 YYNGEE. CDR3 length: 13 amino acids. In the authors' workflow: Estimated nucleated cell counts came from reference gene primer amplification. The repertoire was sequenced with immunoSEQ multiplex PCR; TCRdb's copy has only in-frame clones and lacks some. For V, J and clone size, that table is used; D and trimming come from the DNA. This table has about 130,000 clones, about 89% appearing once. The TCR sequence derives from a woman aged 70-85 years with COVID-19, enrolled during active disease. The specimen sequenced was peripheral blood. The chain combines TRBV9 with TRBJ1-2, with D perhaps matching TRBD1 (5 bases). The CDR3 reads CASTRGTNYGYTF. The CDR3 DNA is TGTGCCAGCACAAGGGGAACTAACTATGGCTACACCTTC.